The clone carrying this T cell receptor beta chain was seen ten or more times. Time point here: newly diagnosed GD, antithyroid drugs for less than 3 months. The TCR library was made from RNA that had been extracted from PBMCs in TRIzol. The TCR beta library used iRepertoire HTBI primers with Arm-PCR amplification of CDR3. TCRdb reprocessed the multiplex PCR reads via MiXCR and lists one record per CDR3 protein. The sample records some 490,000 distinct CDR3 sequences, about 12% being singletons. This CDR3 region has 18 residues. Trimming cost V 4 bases and J 2 bases; bases outside gene matches: 9. CDR1 LGHDT and CDR2 YNNKEL come from the germline V gene (reference sequence). The data were taken from a study of regulatory T cells in long-lasting Graves disease. This same sample was also part of a study on T cells in Graves' hyperthyroidism and ophthalmopathy. That study adds: Blood also carried most thyroid clonotypes expanded above 0.001.

Sample: peripheral blood mononuclear cells (PBMCs), taken at new diagnosis, from a patient treated with antithyroid drugs. This chain joins TRBV3-1 and TRBJ2-3; TRBD2 agrees at 13 bases. This sequence originates from a young woman with Graves disease. CDR3 region: CASSPPGLAGTDTDTQYF. The CDR3 nucleotides are TGTGCCAGCAGCCCGCCGGGACTAGCGGGAACTGACACAGATACGCAGTATTTT.